What follows are 16 T cell receptor beta chains derived from one specimen sequenced in a study of beta chain features in type 1 diabetes. Study results and limitations: In all four CD4+ subsets, TCRB CDR3 length was significantly, moderately reduced in type 1 diabetes.

cDNA synthesis used the whole RNA isolate, giving expressed TCRB sequences. Clones were read by immunoSEQ multiplex PCR, and TCRdb kept only the in-frame ones, dropping some. The table records under 850,000 clones, 13% of them present only once. For these TCRs, the target antigens are not known. Sequencing was performed on naive CD4+ T cells from blood. The origin of the receptors is a man aged 18-30 years with type 1 diabetes.

The chain joins TRBV30 to TRBJ2-2, with TRBD1 matching 7 bases. CDR3 length: 12 residues. Germline loops: CDR1 GTSNPN, CDR2 SVGIG (reference sequence). Trimming took 2 bases from V and 12 from J; bases not matched to a gene: 6. The CDR3 protein is CAWSTGQVQLFF. The CDR3 DNA reads as TGTGCCTGGAGTACCGGACAGGTACAGCTGTTTTTT.

This clone was detected only a few times. The CDR3 here is CASSLFFGLAGPNEQFF. As DNA, the CDR3 is TGTGCCAGCAGTTTATTCTTCGGACTAGCGGGGCCGAATGAGCAGTTCTTC. V usage is TRBV28 and J usage is TRBJ2-1; 12 bases fit TRBD2. Germline CDR1 and CDR2: MDHEN and SYDVKM. This CDR3 comprises 17 residues. Trimming at V came to 1 base and at J to 7 bases, leaving 8 bases not matched to a gene.

This clone was detected only a few times. The chain couples TRBV19 to TRBJ1-5; D is ambiguous. The length of the CDR3 is 13 residues. Trimming removed 4 bases at V and 12 bases at J, with 16 bases between. Germline CDR1 reads LNHDA; CDR2 reads SQIVND (reference sequence). CDR3 sequence reads: CASSTMAPGIQHF. In nucleotides, the CDR3 is TGTGCCAGTAGTACAATGGCCCCCGGAATCCAGCATTTT.

The chain employs TRBV5-1 and TRBJ2-7; TRBD2 matches 8 bases. V was pared by 4 bases and J by 1 base, with 4 bases of the junction left unmatched. Germline loops: CDR1 SGHRS, CDR2 YFSETQ. This CDR3 has 14 amino acids. This chain's CDR3 is CASSRTSLSYEQYF. Here the CDR3 DNA reads TGCGCCAGCAGCCGGACTAGCCTTTCCTACGAGCAGTACTTC.

Worth noting for this clone: The same CDR3 is also encoded by other DNA sequences in this sample. The genes are TRBV30 and TRBJ2-7; D is uncertain. The CDR3 length is 11 residues. CDR1 is GTSNPN and CDR2 is SVGIG in the germline V gene (reference sequence). V lost 1 base, J lost 0 bases, and 1 base lay in between. The CDR3 DNA reads TGTGCCTGGAGTGGCTCCTACGAGCAGTACTTC. This gives the protein CAWSGSYEQYF. Full variable domain (missing parts from reference TRBV30 and TRBJ2-7): SQTIHQWPATLVQPVGSPLSLECTVEGTSNPNLYWYRQAAGRGLQLLFYSVGIGQISSEVPQNLSASRPQDRQFILSSKKLLLSDSGFYLCAWSGSYEQYFGPGTRLTVT.

CDR3 amino acids: CASSFGRGRETQYF. CDR3 sequence (DNA): TGTGCCAGCAGTTTTGGACGGGGGCGAGAGACCCAGTACTTC. The V call is TRBV27, the J call TRBJ2-5; tentatively, D is TRBD1 or TRBD2 (6 bases each). CDR1 and CDR2 from the germline V gene are MNHEY and SMNVEV (reference sequence). V was pared by 3 bases and J by 4 bases, with 12 bases between. The CDR3 is 14 amino acids.

This clone has more than one count but fewer than ten. J is TRBJ1-2 and V is TRBV27; D gene unclear. Looked up from germline, CDR1 is MNHEY and CDR2 is SMNVEV (reference sequence). V shed 3 bases and J shed 2 bases, with 7 bases lying between them. This CDR3 region has 13 residues. As DNA, the CDR3 is TGTGCCAGCAGTTTTATGGGGAACTATGGCTACACCTTC. It specifies CASSFMGNYGYTF.

This clone occurred a few times. The rearrangement links TRBV5-1 to TRBJ1-4; D may be TRBD1 (6 bases). The CDR3 totals 14 residues. V was clipped by 1 base and J by 7 bases, with 11 bases between them. CDR1 and CDR2 (germline): SGHRS, YFSETQ. CDR3 nucleotide sequence: TGCGCCAGCAGCTTGACAGGGAGCGGTGAAAAACTGTTTTTT. Translation: CASSLTGSGEKLFF.

The chain uses TRBV28 and TRBJ1-6; unclear D gene. V lost 3 bases and J lost 9, with 9 bases in between. The CDR3 has 13 amino acids. CDR1 is MDHEN, CDR2 SYDVKM, per germline. Here the CDR3 DNA reads TGTGCCAGCAGTTTGGAATGGAGTTCACCCCTCCACTTT. The encoded protein is CASSLEWSSPLHF.

The J gene is TRBJ1-2, the V gene TRBV30, with 7 bases fitting TRBD1. Per the germline V gene, CDR1 is GTSNPN and CDR2 is SVGIG (reference sequence). There are 14 residues in the CDR3. The J segment lost 5 bases and the V segment lost 5 bases, leaving 11 bases of the junction unmatched. In nucleotides, the CDR3 is TGTGCCTGGGCCAGGGACAGCTTCGATTATGGCTACACCTTC. Translation gives CAWARDSFDYGYTF. The variable domain in full, completed from reference TRBV30 and TRBJ1-2, reads SQTIHQWPATLVQPVGSPLSLECTVEGTSNPNLYWYRQAAGRGLQLLFYSVGIGQISSEVPQNLSASRPQDRQFILSSKKLLLSDSGFYLCAWARDSFDYGYTFGSGTRLTVV.

The chain joins TRBV11-2 to TRBJ2-6; D is perhaps TRBD1 or TRBD2 (5 bases each). The CDR3 sequence is 15 residues long. V was pared by 5 bases and J by 3 bases, with 11 bases between. The germline CDR1 and CDR2 sequences are SGHAT and FQNNGV. In DNA, the CDR3 is TGTGCCAGCAGCCCCGCAGGGAGTGGGGCCAACGTCCTGACTTTC. Translating it yields CASSPAGSGANVLTF.

The chain carries TRBV28 and TRBJ1-1; no clear D gene. The CDR3 is 15 residues long. From germline, CDR1 is MDHEN and CDR2 SYDVKM. The V end lost 4 bases, the J end lost 0 bases, and 12 bases lay between the germline ends. Here the CDR3 reads CASSSGVKLNTEAFF. As DNA, the CDR3 is TGTGCCAGCAGTTCGGGAGTAAAGCTGAACACTGAAGCTTTCTTT.

This clone was counted only a few times. This rearrangement joins TRBV30 to TRBJ2-3, with a possible D match to TRBD1 (6 bases). V lost 1 base to trimming and J lost 4 bases, with 12 bases between them. Per the germline V gene, CDR1 is GTSNPN and CDR2 is SVGIG (reference sequence). This CDR3 is 14 amino acids long. CDR3: CAWSGGRGADTQYF. Written as DNA, the CDR3 is TGTGCCTGGAGTGGCGGCAGGGGCGCAGATACGCAGTATTTT.

The chain is built from TRBV29-1 and TRBJ1-4, with D possibly matching TRBD1 (6 bases). Between the trimmed V and J ends, which lost 5 bases and 0 bases, there was a span of 13 bases. Looked up from germline, CDR1 is SQVTM and CDR2 is ANQGSEA. This CDR3 has 15 amino acids. In DNA form, the CDR3 reads TGCAGCGTTAGAGACAGGTCTGCAACTAATGAAAAACTGTTTTTT. Translated, it gives CSVRDRSATNEKLFF.

The V gene is TRBV30, the J gene TRBJ2-5, with 10 bases that match TRBD2. Trimming at V came to 0 bases and at J to 2 bases, leaving 9 bases not matched to a gene. The CDR3 sequence is 17 residues long. Germline V gene sequence: CDR1 GTSNPN, CDR2 SVGIG (reference sequence). CDR3 DNA sequence: TGTGCCTGGAGTGTCCTGAGGACTAGCGGAGCACAAGAGACCCAGTACTTC. Amino acids: CAWSVLRTSGAQETQYF.

Only a few counts were recorded for this clone. This rearrangement joins TRBV10-3 to TRBJ1-4, with D hard to call. Between the trimmed V and J ends, which lost 3 bases and 0 bases, there was a span of 8 bases. The CDR3 covers 15 residues. Germline V lookup: CDR1 ENHRY, CDR2 SYGVKD. The CDR3, as DNA: TGTGCCATCAGTGAAGTGGGGACAACTAATGAAAAACTGTTTTTT. As protein: CAISEVGTTNEKLFF.